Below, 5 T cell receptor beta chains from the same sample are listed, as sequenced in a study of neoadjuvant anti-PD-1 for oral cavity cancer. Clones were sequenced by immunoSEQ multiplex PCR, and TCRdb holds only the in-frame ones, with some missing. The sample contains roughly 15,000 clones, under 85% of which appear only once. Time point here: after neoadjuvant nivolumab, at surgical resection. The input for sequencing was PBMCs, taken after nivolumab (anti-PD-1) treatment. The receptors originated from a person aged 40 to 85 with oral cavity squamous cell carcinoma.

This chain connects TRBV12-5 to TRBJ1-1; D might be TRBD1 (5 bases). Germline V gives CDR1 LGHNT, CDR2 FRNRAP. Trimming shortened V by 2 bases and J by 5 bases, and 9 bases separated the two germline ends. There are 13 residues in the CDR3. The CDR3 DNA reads TGTGCTAGTGGTTTGTCGGGGGGGACTGAAGCTTTCTTT. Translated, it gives CASGLSGGTEAFF.

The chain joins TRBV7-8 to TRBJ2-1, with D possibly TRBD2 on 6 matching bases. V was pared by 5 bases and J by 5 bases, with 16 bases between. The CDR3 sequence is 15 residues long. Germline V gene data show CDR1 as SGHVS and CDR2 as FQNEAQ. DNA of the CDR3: TGTGCCAGCAGCCCGACTAGGTCTATGGACAATGAGCAGTTCTTC. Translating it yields CASSPTRSMDNEQFF.

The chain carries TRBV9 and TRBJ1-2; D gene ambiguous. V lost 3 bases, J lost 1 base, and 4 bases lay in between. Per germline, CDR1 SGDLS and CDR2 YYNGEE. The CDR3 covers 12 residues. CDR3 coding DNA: TGTGCCAGCAGCGGGATTAACTATGGCTACACCTTC. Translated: CASSGINYGYTF.

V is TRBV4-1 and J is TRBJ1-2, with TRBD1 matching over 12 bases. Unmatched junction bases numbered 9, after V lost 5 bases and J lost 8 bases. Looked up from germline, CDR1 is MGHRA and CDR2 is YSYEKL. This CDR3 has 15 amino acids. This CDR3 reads CASSSGTGGARGYTF. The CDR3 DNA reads TGCGCCAGCAGCTCGGGGACAGGGGGCGCGAGGGGCTACACCTTC.

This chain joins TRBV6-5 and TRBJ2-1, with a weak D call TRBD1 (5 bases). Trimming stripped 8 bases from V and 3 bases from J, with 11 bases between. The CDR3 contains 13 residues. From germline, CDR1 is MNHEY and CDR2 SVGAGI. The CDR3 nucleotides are TGTGCCAGCCAAACAACAGGCTACAATGAGCAGTTCTTC. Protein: CASQTTGYNEQFF.